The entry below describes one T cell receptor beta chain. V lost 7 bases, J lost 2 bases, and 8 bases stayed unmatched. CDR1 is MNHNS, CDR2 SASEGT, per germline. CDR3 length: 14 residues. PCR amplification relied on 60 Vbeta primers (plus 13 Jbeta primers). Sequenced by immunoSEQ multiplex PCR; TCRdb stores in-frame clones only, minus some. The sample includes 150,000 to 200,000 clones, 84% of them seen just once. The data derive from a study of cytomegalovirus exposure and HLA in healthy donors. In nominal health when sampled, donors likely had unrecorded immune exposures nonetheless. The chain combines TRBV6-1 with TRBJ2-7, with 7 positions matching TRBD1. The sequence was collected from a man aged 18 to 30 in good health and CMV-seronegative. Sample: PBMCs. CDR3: CASKLGTATYEQYF. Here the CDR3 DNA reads TGTGCCAGCAAACTCGGGACAGCAACCTACGAGCAGTACTTC.